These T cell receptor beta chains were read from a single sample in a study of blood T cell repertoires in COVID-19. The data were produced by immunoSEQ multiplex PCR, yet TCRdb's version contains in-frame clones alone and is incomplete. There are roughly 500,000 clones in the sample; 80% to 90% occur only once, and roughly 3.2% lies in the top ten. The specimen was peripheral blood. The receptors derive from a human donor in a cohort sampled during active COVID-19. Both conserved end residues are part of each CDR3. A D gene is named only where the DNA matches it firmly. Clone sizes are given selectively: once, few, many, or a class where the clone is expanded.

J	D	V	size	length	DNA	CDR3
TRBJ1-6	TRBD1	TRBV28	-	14	TGTGCCAGCAGTCGCGGACAGGGTTTTTCACCCCTCCACTTT	CASSRGQGFSPLHF
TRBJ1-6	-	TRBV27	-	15	TGTGCCAGCAGTGCCAACCTAGGAGGTAATTCACCCCTCCACTTT	CASSANLGGNSPLHF
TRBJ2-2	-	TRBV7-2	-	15	TGTGCCAGCAGCTTAAACGGTGGTAACACCGGGGAGCTGTTTTTT	CASSLNGGNTGELFF
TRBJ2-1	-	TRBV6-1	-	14	TGTGCCAGCAGTGAATCGGAGTTCGACAATGAGCAGTTCTTC	CASSESEFDNEQFF
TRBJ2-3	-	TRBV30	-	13	TGTGCCTGGATTAGGGTCGGGGGAGATACGCAGTATTTT	CAWIRVGGDTQYF
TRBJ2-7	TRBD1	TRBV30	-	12	TGTGCCTGGAGTGACAGGGGGGCTTCGGAGTACTTC	CAWSDRGASEYF
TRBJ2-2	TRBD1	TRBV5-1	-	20	TGCGCCAGCAGCCCTAGGGCCGGGACAGGCCCCTTCGCGAACACCGGGGAGCTGTTTTTT	CASSPRAGTGPFANTGELFF
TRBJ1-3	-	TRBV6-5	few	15	TGTGCCAGCATCTTCGGACAGAACTCTGGAAACACCATATATTTT	CASIFGQNSGNTIYF
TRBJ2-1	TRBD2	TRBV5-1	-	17	TGCGCCAGCAGCTTGAATCCCGGCGGGAGGGGCTACAATGAGCAGTTCTTC	CASSLNPGGRGYNEQFF
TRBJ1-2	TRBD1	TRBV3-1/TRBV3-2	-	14	TGTGCCAGCCACGACAGGGGGGTTGACTATGGCTACACCTTC	CASHDRGVDYGYTF
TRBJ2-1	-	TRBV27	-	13	TGTGCCAGCACCACACTAACGGACAATGAGCAGTTCTTC	CASTTLTDNEQFF
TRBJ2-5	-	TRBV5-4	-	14	TGTGCCAGCAGCTCCCTGTGGCAGGAAGAGACCCAGTACTTC	CASSSLWQEETQYF
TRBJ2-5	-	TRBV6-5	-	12	TGTGCCAGCAGCCGCAGACAAGAGACCCAGTACTTC	CASSRRQETQYF
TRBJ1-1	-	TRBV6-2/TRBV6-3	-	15	TGTGCCAGCAGTTTCACGACAGTTATGAACACTGAAGCTTTCTTT	CASSFTTVMNTEAFF
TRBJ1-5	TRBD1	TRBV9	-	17	TGTGCCAGCAGCGTAGTGACAGGGGATGCTAGCAATCAGCCCCAGCATTTT	CASSVVTGDASNQPQHF
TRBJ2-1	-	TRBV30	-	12	TGTGCCCTACAACCCACCGGGAATGAGCAGTTCTTC	CALQPTGNEQFF
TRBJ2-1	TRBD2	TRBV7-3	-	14	TGTGCCAGCAGCCCTAGCGGAGTGGGCAATGAGCAGTTCTTC	CASSPSGVGNEQFF
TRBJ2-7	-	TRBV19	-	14	TGTGCCAGTAGTAGTAGTAGCTCTTTCTACGAGCAGTACTTC	CASSSSSSFYEQYF
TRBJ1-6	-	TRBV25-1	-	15	TGTGCCAGCAGTGAAGGGAGCTCCTATAATTCACCCCTCCACTTT	CASSEGSSYNSPLHF
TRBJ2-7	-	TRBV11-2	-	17	TGTGCCAGCAGCTTAGAACTCGAGGCAGCGAGCTCCTACGAGCAGTACTTC	CASSLELEAASSYEQYF
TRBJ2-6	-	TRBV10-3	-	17	TGTGCCATCACTCCGGGTACCCACTCTACTGGGGCCAACGTCCTGACTTTC	CAITPGTHSTGANVLTF
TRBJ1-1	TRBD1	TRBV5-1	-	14	TGCGCCAGCAGCTTTGACAGGGGGAACACTGAAGCTTTCTTT	CASSFDRGNTEAFF
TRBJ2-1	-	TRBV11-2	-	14	TGTGCCAGCAGCTATCGGGGGGCCCACAATGAGCAGTTCTTC	CASSYRGAHNEQFF
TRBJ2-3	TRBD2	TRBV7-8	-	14	TGTGCCAGCGTTTTGGGGGGGAGGGAAGATACGCAGTATTTT	CASVLGGREDTQYF
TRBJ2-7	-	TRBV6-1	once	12	TGTGCCAGCAGTGAAGTGCAGATGAGGTTCCACTTC	CASSEVQMRFHF
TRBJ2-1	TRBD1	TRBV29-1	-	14	TGCAGCGTACCAACGGACAGGGGGTACAATGAGCAGTTCTTC	CSVPTDRGYNEQFF